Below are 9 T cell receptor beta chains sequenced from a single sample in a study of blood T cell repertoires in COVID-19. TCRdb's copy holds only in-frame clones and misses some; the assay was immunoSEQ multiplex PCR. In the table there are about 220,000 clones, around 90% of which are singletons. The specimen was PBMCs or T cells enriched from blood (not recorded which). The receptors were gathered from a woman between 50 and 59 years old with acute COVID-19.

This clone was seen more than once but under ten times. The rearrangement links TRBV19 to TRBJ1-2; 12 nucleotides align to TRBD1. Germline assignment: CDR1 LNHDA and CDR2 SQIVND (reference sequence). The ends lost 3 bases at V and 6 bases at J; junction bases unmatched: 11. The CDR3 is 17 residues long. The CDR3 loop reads CASSMVPAGQGADGYTF. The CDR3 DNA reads TGTGCCAGTAGTATGGTCCCCGCGGGACAGGGGGCCGATGGCTACACCTTC.

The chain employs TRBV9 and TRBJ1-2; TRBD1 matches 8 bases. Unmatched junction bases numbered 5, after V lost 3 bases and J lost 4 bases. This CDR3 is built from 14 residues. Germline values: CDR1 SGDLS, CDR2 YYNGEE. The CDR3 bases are TGTGCCAGCAGCGAGAGACAGGGGACCTATGGCTACACCTTC. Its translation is CASSERQGTYGYTF.

The CDR3: CASSPQADTGELFF. CDR3 sequence (DNA): TGTGCCAGCAGCCCACAGGCGGACACCGGGGAGCTGTTTTTT. The chain links TRBV7-2 to TRBJ2-2, with a possible D match to TRBD1 (5 bases). The CDR3 consists of 14 residues. The germline V gene encodes CDR1 SGHTA and CDR2 FQGNSA. Trimming stripped 5 bases from V and 3 bases from J, with 10 bases between.

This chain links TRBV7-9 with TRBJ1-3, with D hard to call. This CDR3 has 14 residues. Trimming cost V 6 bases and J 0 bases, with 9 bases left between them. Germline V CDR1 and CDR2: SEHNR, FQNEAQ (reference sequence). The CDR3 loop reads CASSTRDSGNTIYF. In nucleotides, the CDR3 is TGTGCCAGCAGTACCCGGGACTCTGGAAACACCATATATTTT.

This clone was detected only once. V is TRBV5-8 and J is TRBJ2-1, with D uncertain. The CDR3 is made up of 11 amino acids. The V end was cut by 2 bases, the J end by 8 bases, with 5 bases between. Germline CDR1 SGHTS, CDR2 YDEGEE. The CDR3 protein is CASSLLDEQFF. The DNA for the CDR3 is TGTGCCAGCAGCTTATTAGATGAGCAGTTCTTC.

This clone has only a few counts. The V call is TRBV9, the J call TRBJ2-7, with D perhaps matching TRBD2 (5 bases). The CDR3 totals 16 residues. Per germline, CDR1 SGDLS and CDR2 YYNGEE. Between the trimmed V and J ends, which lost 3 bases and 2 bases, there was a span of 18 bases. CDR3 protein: CASSASASSGTYEQYF. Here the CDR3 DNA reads TGTGCCAGCAGCGCCTCAGCTTCCAGCGGTACCTACGAGCAGTACTTC.

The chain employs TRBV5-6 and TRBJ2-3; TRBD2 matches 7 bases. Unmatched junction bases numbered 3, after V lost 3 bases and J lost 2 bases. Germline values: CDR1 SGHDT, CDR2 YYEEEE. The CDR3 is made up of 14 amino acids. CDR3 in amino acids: CASSWGTNTDTQYF. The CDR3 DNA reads TGTGCCAGCAGCTGGGGGACTAACACAGATACGCAGTATTTT. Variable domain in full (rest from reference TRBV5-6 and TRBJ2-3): DAGVTQSPTHLIKTRGQQVTLRCSPKSGHDTVSWYQQALGQGPQFIFQYYEEEERQRGNFPDRFSGHQFPNYSSELNVNALLLGDSALYLCASSWGTNTDTQYFGPGTRLTVL.

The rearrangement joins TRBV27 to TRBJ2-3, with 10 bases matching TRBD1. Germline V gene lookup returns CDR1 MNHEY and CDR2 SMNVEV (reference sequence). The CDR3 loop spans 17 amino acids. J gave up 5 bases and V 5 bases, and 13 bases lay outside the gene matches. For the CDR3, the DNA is TGTGCCAGCAGTCCCCTCGGACAGGGGGTCTCTGGAGATACGCAGTATTTT. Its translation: CASSPLGQGVSGDTQYF.

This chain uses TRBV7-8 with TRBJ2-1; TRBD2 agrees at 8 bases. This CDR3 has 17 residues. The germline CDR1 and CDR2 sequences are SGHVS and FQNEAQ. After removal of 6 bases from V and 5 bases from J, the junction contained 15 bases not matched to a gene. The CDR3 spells CASSPTSGRAGDNEQFF. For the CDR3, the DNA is TGTGCCAGCAGTCCAACTAGCGGAAGAGCGGGAGACAATGAGCAGTTCTTC.